This T cell receptor (beta chain) derives from a study of blood T cells in healthy people across ages. Study-level results: Older age went with lower TCR beta diversity per million T cells, in a roughly linear way. Unsorted PBMC input precluded a conclusive naive versus antigen-experienced comparison.

The donors, all healthy, were Caucasians living in Russia, aged about 6 to 90. The authors ran a second PCR of roughly 7 to 11 cycles using a sample-barcoded 5' primer and a J-beta primer mix. TCRdb processed the 5' RACE reads anew with MiXCR; each CDR3 protein has one entry. The sample has roughly 500,000 distinct CDR3 sequences, under 30% seen once. Germline CDR1 SQVTM, CDR2 ANQGSEA. CDR3 size: 12 residues. This clonotype was seen repeatedly, ten times or more. What it binds is not known. The data also belong to a second study, concerning T cells of mothers and their children.

Sequencing was performed on blood. The sequence derives from a boy younger than 18 in good health. J is TRBJ2-5 and V is TRBV29-1; D is possibly TRBD1 (6 bases). The DNA end is more similar to TRBJ2-7, so the J call may be wrong. The DNA for the CDR3 is TGCAGCGCCGGACAGACAGGTAACGAGCAGTACTTC. This codes for CSAGQTGNEQYF.